The rows below give T cell receptor beta chains drawn from one sample of a study of shared clonotypes between healthy human individuals. Produced via immunoSEQ multiplex PCR; TCRdb's table is partial and in-frame only. In the table there are just over 2,000,000 clones, roughly 94% of which are singletons. The specimen was naive CD4+ T cells sorted from blood. The origin of the receptors is a man younger than 35 in good health. The CDR3 runs from the conserved cysteine through the conserved F or W. D genes are given only for firm matches. Size values are once, few and many counts, or a class for expanded clones, and some rows have none.

V	size	D	J	DNA	CDR3
TRBV6-4	NA	NA	TRBJ2-2	TGTGCCAGCAGTGTGCAGGAGAACACCGGGGAGCTGTTTTTT	CASSVQENTGELFF
TRBV10-3	NA	TRBD1	TRBJ1-5	TGTGCCATCAGTGACAGGGGGAGCAATCAGCCCCAGCATTTT	CAISDRGSNQPQHF
TRBV5-3	once	NA	TRBJ1-1	TGTGCCAGAAGAGGTCGTGGGTGGACTGAAGCTTTCTTT	CARRGRGWTEAFF
TRBV5-1	NA	NA	TRBJ1-2	TGCGCCAGCAGCTTGACATCAGGCAACTATGGCTACACCTTC	CASSLTSGNYGYTF
TRBV6-6	NA	TRBD1	TRBJ1-2	TGTGCCAGCAGCTCACAGGGGCGAGAGGGCTACACCTTC	CASSSQGREGYTF
TRBV19	NA	TRBD1	TRBJ2-2	TGTGCCAGTAGTATCGGGACAGGTAACACCGGGGAGCTGTTTTTT	CASSIGTGNTGELFF
TRBV7-9	NA	TRBD2	TRBJ2-5	TGTGCCAGCAGCTTATTTTCCGTCTTAGCGGGGGAGACCCAGTACTTC	CASSLFSVLAGETQYF
TRBV5-4	NA	TRBD1	TRBJ2-7	TGTGCCAGCAGCACAGGCGGGACAGGGGGGTCCTACGAGCAGTACTTC	CASSTGGTGGSYEQYF
TRBV6-1	NA	NA	TRBJ1-1	TGTGCCAGCAGCGGCTTCCAGGGAAACACTGAAGCTTTCTTT	CASSGFQGNTEAFF
TRBV5-6	NA	NA	TRBJ2-2	TGTGCCAGCAACCGGGTCCGGAACACCGGGGAGCTGTTTTTT	CASNRVRNTGELFF
TRBV6-6	NA	NA	TRBJ1-3	TGTGCCAGCAGTTACGAGGGATCTGGAAACACCATATATTTT	CASSYEGSGNTIYF
TRBV4-1	NA	NA	TRBJ2-3	TGCGCCAGCAGCCCAGTCATCGCAGATACGCAGTATTTT	CASSPVIADTQYF
TRBV6-1	NA	NA	TRBJ1-1	TGTGCCACCCGCTCGGGGATGAACACTGAAGCTTTCTTT	CATRSGMNTEAFF
TRBV7-2	NA	TRBD1	TRBJ2-5	TGTGCCAGCGGCCAGGGGGCACGAGAGACCCAGTACTTC	CASGQGARETQYF
TRBV18	once	NA	TRBJ1-1	TGTGCCAGCTCACCGTCGACAGTGAACACTGAAGCTTTCTTT	CASSPSTVNTEAFF
TRBV5-1	NA	NA	TRBJ1-4	TGCGCCAGCAGCTGGGACCGCGAGGGTGAAAAACTGTTTTTT	CASSWDREGEKLFF
TRBV6-5	NA	TRBD1	TRBJ2-2	TGTGCCAGCAGTTCCCCAGGGGGCCCTAACACCGGGGAGCTGTTTTTT	CASSSPGGPNTGELFF
TRBV5-1	NA	NA	TRBJ1-5	TGCGCCAGCAGCTTGGACAGCCTGGTCCAGCCCCAGCATTTT	CASSLDSLVQPQHF
TRBV28	NA	NA	TRBJ1-5	TGTGCCAGCAGTTTGAGGATGGCGAGCAATCAGCCCCAGCATTTT	CASSLRMASNQPQHF
TRBV4-1	many	NA	TRBJ1-5	TGCGCCAGCAGCCTGGTGACAGCCAGCAATCAGCCCCAGCATTTT	CASSLVTASNQPQHF
TRBV6-4	NA	TRBD1	TRBJ2-3	TGTGCCAGCAGCCGGGACAGGGGAACAGATACGCAGTATTTT	CASSRDRGTDTQYF
TRBV6-5	NA	TRBD2	TRBJ2-1	TGTGCCAGCAGACCGGGGGGGCACAATGAGCAGTTCTTC	CASRPGGHNEQFF
TRBV5-1	NA	NA	TRBJ2-3	TGCGCCAGCAGCTTTGGCGGTAGCACAGATACGCAGTATTTT	CASSFGGSTDTQYF
TRBV5-3	NA	NA	TRBJ1-1	TGTGCCAGATTAAGATTGGGACAAAACACTGAAGCTTTCTTT	CARLRLGQNTEAFF
TRBV11-3	NA	NA	TRBJ2-3	TGTGCCAGCAGCTTTACCCGGGACGGGGGAGATACGCAGTATTTT	CASSFTRDGGDTQYF
TRBV2	NA	NA	TRBJ1-5	TGTGCCAGCAGTGGGGGAAAGGGAGGGAATCAGCCCCAGCATTTT	CASSGGKGGNQPQHF
TRBV4-1	NA	NA	TRBJ1-5	TGCGCCAGCAGCCAAGGGGGAGGGCAGCCCCAGCATTTT	CASSQGGGQPQHF
TRBV5-6	NA	NA	TRBJ2-1	TGTGCCAGCAGTAGATTGGACAAGGACGTCAATGAGCAGTTCTTC	CASSRLDKDVNEQFF
TRBV7-9	NA	NA	TRBJ1-6	TGTGCCAGCACCTGGGATTCCAAAGATAATTCACCCCTCCACTTT	CASTWDSKDNSPLHF
TRBV5-1	NA	NA	TRBJ2-5	TGCGCCAGCAGCTTGGCCCCAGGACAAGAGACCCAGTACTTC	CASSLAPGQETQYF
TRBV7-2	NA	NA	TRBJ2-7	TGTGCCACCTCCGCGGGCGGAAGCTCCTACGAGCAGTACTTC	CATSAGGSSYEQYF
TRBV10-3	once	NA	TRBJ1-2	TGTGCCATCAGTGGGGCAGGGACTTTTGTTGGCTACACCTTC	CAISGAGTFVGYTF
TRBV28	NA	NA	TRBJ1-1	TGTGCCAGCAGTGGCCGGGTCCGAGAAGCTTTCTTT	CASSGRVREAFF
TRBV25-1	NA	TRBD1	TRBJ1-6	TGTGCCAGCAGTGACCCAGGGGGTGGAGGTTCACCCCTCCACTTT	CASSDPGGGGSPLHF
TRBV11-2	NA	NA	TRBJ2-7	TGTGCCAGCAGCTTAGATTATCCATCCGAGCAGTACTTC	CASSLDYPSEQYF
TRBV25-1	NA	TRBD1	TRBJ2-7	TGTGCCAGCAAGGGACAGGGTCACGAGCAGTACTTC	CASKGQGHEQYF
TRBV6-5	NA	NA	TRBJ2-2	TGTGCCAGGAAGCGGACCGTGACCGGGGAGCTGTTTTTT	CARKRTVTGELFF
TRBV5-5	NA	NA	TRBJ2-1	TGTGCCAGCAGCATAGACACTAGCAAGGCATCCTACAATGAGCAGTTCTTC	CASSIDTSKASYNEQFF
TRBV10-3	NA	NA	TRBJ1-2	TGTGCCATCAGCGACTTTCAGGGATTCTATGGCTACACCTTC	CAISDFQGFYGYTF
TRBV19	NA	NA	TRBJ2-1	TGTGCCAGTAGTCTCCGGGACTCCCCCGGGTATGAGCAGTTCTTC	CASSLRDSPGYEQFF
TRBV19	NA	TRBD2	TRBJ2-7	TGTGCCAGTAGTTCGTCTAGCGGGGGGGCTTACGAGCAGTACTTC	CASSSSSGGAYEQYF
TRBV7-2	NA	NA	TRBJ2-2	TGTGCCAGCAGCCGTAACACCGGGGAGCTGTTTTTT	CASSRNTGELFF
TRBV6-1	NA	TRBD1	TRBJ2-2	TGTGCCAGCAGGAACAGGGGCACCGGGGAGCTGTTTTTT	CASRNRGTGELFF
TRBV5-3	NA	TRBD1	TRBJ1-2	TGTGCCAGAAGCTCCCGGGACAGCAACTATGGCTACACCTTC	CARSSRDSNYGYTF
TRBV10-1	NA	TRBD2	TRBJ2-1	TGCGCCAGCAGTGAGCGGCGGGAGGGCCACAATGAGCAGTTCTTC	CASSERREGHNEQFF
TRBV9	NA	TRBD1	TRBJ2-3	TGTGCCAGCAGCCCTACTACAGGGGGCTCGATAGATACGCAGTATTTT	CASSPTTGGSIDTQYF
TRBV27	NA	NA	TRBJ2-5	TGTGCCAGCAGCCTTTGGGTCGGGGAAGAGACCCAGTACTTC	CASSLWVGEETQYF
TRBV18	NA	NA	TRBJ2-7	TGTGCCAGCTCACCACTGGGGGACTCCTACGAGCAGTACTTC	CASSPLGDSYEQYF
TRBV7-2	NA	TRBD2	TRBJ2-1	TGTGCCAGCAGCCGAGCGGGAGAGTATAATGAGCAGTTCTTC	CASSRAGEYNEQFF